This TCR beta chain was captured in a study of shared clonotypes between healthy human individuals. Turning to the study itself: The study enrolled a couple of women and three men aged 18 to 49.

As to this clone: Its antigen is unknown.

CD8 cells classed as naive were CD45RO-negative and positively selected for CCR7, excluding terminally differentiated effector memory CD45RA+ cells. Study-level points and caveats: Clonotype sharing among donors was expected to depend on sequencing depth. Blood alone was sampled, and tissue repertoires likely differ.

TCRdb keeps only in-frame clones here, not all; method: immunoSEQ multiplex PCR. The data hold about 600,000 clones, with roughly 95% observed a single time. The CDR3 has 18 residues. With 4 bases removed from V and 0 bases from J, the gap between germline ends came to 22 bases. Germline V gives CDR1 SGHRS, CDR2 YFSETQ. Input material: naive CD8+ T cells sorted from blood. V and J are TRBV5-1 and TRBJ1-1; D uncertain. This clonotype originated in a woman aged 30 to 39 in good health. This CDR3 reads CASSPWTTQNGMNTEAFF. In nucleotides, the CDR3 is TGCGCCAGCAGCCCCTGGACCACACAAAACGGGATGAACACTGAAGCTTTCTTT.